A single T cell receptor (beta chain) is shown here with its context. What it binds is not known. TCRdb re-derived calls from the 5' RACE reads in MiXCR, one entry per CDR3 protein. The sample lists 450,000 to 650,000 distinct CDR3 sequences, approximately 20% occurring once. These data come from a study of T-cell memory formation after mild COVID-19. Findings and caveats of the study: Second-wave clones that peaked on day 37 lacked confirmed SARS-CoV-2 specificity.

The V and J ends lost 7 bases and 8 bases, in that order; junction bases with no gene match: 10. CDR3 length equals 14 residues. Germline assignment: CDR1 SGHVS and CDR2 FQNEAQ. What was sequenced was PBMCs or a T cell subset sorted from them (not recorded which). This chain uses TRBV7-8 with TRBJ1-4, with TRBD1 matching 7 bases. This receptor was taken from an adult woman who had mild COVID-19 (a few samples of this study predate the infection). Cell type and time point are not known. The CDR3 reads CASTQGGGREKLFF. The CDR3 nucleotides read TGTGCCAGCACCCAGGGGGGGGGGCGAGAAAAACTGTTTTTT.